The 27 T cell receptor beta chains in this list originate from one sample, sequenced in a study of CD8+CD57+ T cells in acquired aplastic anemia. TCR beta VDJ and CDR3 profiling used genomic DNA as template. TCRdb independently ran MiXCR on the reads; one entry per CDR3 protein. Among 150,000 to 200,000 distinct CDR3 sequences listed, 40% to 50% were seen once. Patients sequenced had flow cytometry evidence of CD8+CD57+ cell expansion. The sample was sorted CD4+, CD8+, or CD8+CD57+ T cells (not recorded which) from PBMCs. The receptor source for this set is a human donor with aplastic anemia.

This clonotype is a singleton in its sample. V is TRBV10-2 and J is TRBJ1-4; D gene unclear. The length of the CDR3 is 15 residues. CDR1 is WSHSY and CDR2 is SAAADI in the germline V gene. V gave up 0 bases and J gave up 5 bases, with 10 bases separating them. CDR3 amino acids: CASSESTRGNEKLFF. CDR3 bases: TGCGCCAGCAGTGAGTCTACCCGGGGAAATGAAAAACTGTTTTTT.

V gene TRBV12-3 or TRBV12-4 combines with J gene TRBJ1-2; TRBD1 is a possible D gene (6 bases). V was trimmed by 6 bases and J by 6 bases, leaving 20 bases between them. This CDR3 is built from 15 residues. The CDR3 DNA follows: TGTGCCAGCAGCCTAAGAACTGGGGGGCGCGATGGCTACACCTTC. Residues: CASSLRTGGRDGYTF.

The chain is built from TRBV19 and TRBJ2-3; 7 positions agree with TRBD2. The CDR3 length is 13 residues. The germline CDR1 and CDR2 sequences are LNHDA and SQIVND (reference sequence). The V gene end was trimmed by 6 bases and the J gene end by 2 bases; junction bases not matched to a gene: 2. CDR3 sequence: CASSGRYTDTQYF. The CDR3 DNA follows: TGTGCCAGTAGCGGGAGGTACACAGATACGCAGTATTTT.

The rearrangement links TRBV10-3 to TRBJ2-7, with 8 bases lining up with TRBD2. V shed 5 bases and J 0 bases; nucleotides not matched to a gene: 6. The CDR3 consists of 15 residues. Germline V lookup: CDR1 ENHRY, CDR2 SYGVKD. CDR3 sequence reads: CAISRAGESSYEQYF. The DNA of the CDR3 is TGTGCCATCAGTCGAGCGGGGGAGAGCTCCTACGAGCAGTACTTC.

The chain has TRBV11-1 and TRBJ1-1; a possible D gene is TRBD1 (6 bases). The CDR3 contains 16 residues. Per the germline V gene, CDR1 is SGHAT and CDR2 is FQDESV (reference sequence). V was clipped by 0 bases and J by 4 bases, with 15 bases between them. The CDR3 protein is CASSLAGGLLVTEAFF. For the CDR3, the DNA is TGTGCCAGCAGCTTAGCCGGGGGGCTTTTGGTCACTGAAGCTTTCTTT. Drawing the rest from reference TRBV11-1 and TRBJ1-1, the complete variable domain is EAEVAQSPRYKITEKSQAVAFWCDPISGHATLYWYRQILGQGPELLVQFQDESVVDDSQLPKDRFSAERLKGVDSTLKIQPAELGDSAMYLCASSLAGGLLVTEAFFGQGTRLTVV.

V usage is TRBV19 and J usage is TRBJ1-2; 7 bases align to TRBD1. Germline V gives CDR1 LNHDA, CDR2 SQIVND (reference sequence). The CDR3 consists of 11 residues. CDR3 sequence: CGTRGSYGYTF. CDR3 coding DNA: TGTGGAACCAGGGGGTCCTATGGCTACACCTTC.

The chain uses TRBV7-2 and TRBJ1-2, with 7 bases aligning to TRBD1. The junction had 5 bases not matched to a gene; V was cut back by 11 bases and J by 11 bases. The V gene's germline CDR1 is SGHTA and CDR2 FQGNSA. The CDR3 totals 9 residues. CDR3 residues: CAFRDRYTF. The CDR3 region has the DNA TGTGCCTTCCGGGACAGATACACCTTC.

At least ten counts were recorded for this clonotype. This chain links TRBV7-3 with TRBJ2-1; possible D gene TRBD2, 6 bases. The germline gives CDR1 SGHTA, CDR2 FQGTGA. V lost 1 base, J lost 3 bases, and 10 bases lay in between. CDR3 length equals 15 residues. The DNA of the CDR3 is TGTGCCAGCAGCTTAATCGGGGGAGGCTACAATGAGCAGTTCTTC. Its protein is CASSLIGGGYNEQFF.

V gene TRBV15 combines with J gene TRBJ2-7; weak D call: TRBD2 (6 bases). CDR3 length equals 13 residues. Per the germline V gene, CDR1 is LNHNV and CDR2 is YYDKDF (reference sequence). The ends were cut back, 3 bases at V and 6 bases at J, with 12 bases in the middle. As DNA, the CDR3 is TGTGCCACCAGCAGTAGGACGGGGGTCGAGCAGTACTTC. Protein: CATSSRTGVEQYF.

At least ten counts were recorded for this clonotype. The chain is built from TRBV7-3 and TRBJ2-1; 10 bases match TRBD2. Trimming at V came to 4 bases and at J to 4 bases, leaving 7 bases not matched to a gene. The CDR3 sequence is 16 residues long. Germline V CDR1 and CDR2: SGHTA, FQGTGA. The CDR3, as DNA: TGTGCCAGCAGCTACCCTTCAGCGGGGGGGTACAATGAGCAGTTCTTC. Encoded protein: CASSYPSAGGYNEQFF.

The chain uses TRBV29-1 and TRBJ2-3, with D maybe TRBD1 (5 bases). CDR1 and CDR2 from the germline V gene are SQVTM and ANQGSEA. The CDR3 has 12 amino acids. The CDR3 protein is CRQGPSTDTQYF. DNA of the CDR3: TGCAGGCAGGGTCCTAGCACAGATACGCAGTATTTT.

V is TRBV6-1 and J is TRBJ1-1; 8 bases are shared with TRBD1. Trimming cost V 11 bases and J 0 bases; bases outside gene matches: 11. This CDR3 comprises 15 residues. Germline CDR1 MNHNS, CDR2 SASEGT. This CDR3 is CAAAGTGIMNTEAFF. Here the CDR3 DNA reads TGTGCCGCTGCCGGGACAGGCATCATGAACACTGAAGCTTTCTTT.

The genes are TRBV5-1 and TRBJ1-5; 8 nucleotides match TRBD1. V shed 4 bases and J 0 bases; nucleotides not matched to a gene: 6. This CDR3 spans 16 amino acids. Germline V gene sequence: CDR1 SGHRS, CDR2 YFSETQ. CDR3 loop: CASSPGQGNSNQPQHF. CDR3 coding DNA: TGCGCCAGCAGCCCCGGACAGGGTAATAGCAATCAGCCCCAGCATTTT.

The chain has TRBV19 and TRBJ1-6; D possibly corresponds to TRBD1 (6 bases). V was pared by 5 bases and J by 15 bases, with 14 bases between. The length of the CDR3 is 12 residues. The germline CDR1 and CDR2 sequences are LNHDA and SQIVND (reference sequence). The DNA for the CDR3 is TGTGCCAGTAGTTCTACAGGGTTTAGCCTCCACTTT. This encodes CASSSTGFSLHF.

The gene calls are TRBV7-8 and TRBJ2-7, with D hard to call. With the DNA end fitting TRBJ2-1 better, the J assignment may be wrong. This CDR3 spans 15 amino acids. The V gene's germline CDR1 is SGHVS and CDR2 FQNEAQ. CDR3 protein: CASTHSRFPYNEQFF. The CDR3, as DNA: TGTGCCAGCACCCATTCGAGATTCCCCTACAATGAGCAGTTCTTC.

There are a few counts of this clonotype. The chain couples TRBV7-3 to TRBJ2-2, with TRBD2 matching 13 bases. From germline, CDR1 is SGHTA and CDR2 FQGTGA. The CDR3 is 16 amino acids. Trimming removed 7 bases from V and 7 bases from J; junction bases left unmatched: 9. The CDR3 is CASKLTSGGAGGELFF. In DNA form, the CDR3 reads TGTGCCAGCAAACTAACTAGCGGGGGGGCCGGCGGGGAGCTGTTTTTT.

The gene calls are TRBV19 and TRBJ2-3, with D possibly TRBD1 on 6 matching bases. V was trimmed by 6 bases and J by 0 bases, leaving 7 bases between them. The CDR3 is 13 residues long. Germline lookup yields CDR1 LNHDA and CDR2 SQIVND (reference sequence). DNA of the CDR3: TGTGCCAGTAGAGGACAGAGCACAGATACGCAGTATTTT. This gives the protein CASRGQSTDTQYF.

A word on this clonotype: This may come from a read error, since a much larger clone is one base off. The chain couples TRBV5-4 to TRBJ1-6; 7 bases match TRBD1. Trimming removed 3 bases from V and 8 bases from J; junction bases left unmatched: 5. CDR1 and CDR2 from the germline V gene are SGHNT and YYREEE (reference sequence). The CDR3 covers 14 residues. The CDR3 DNA reads TGTGCCAGCAGCTCTCGGGACAGTGATTCACCCCTCCACTTT. This gives the protein CASSSRDSDSPLHF.

The V call is TRBV7-8, the J call TRBJ2-7; D not certain. CDR1 is SGHVS, CDR2 FQNEAQ, per germline. The CDR3 totals 13 residues. Trimming took off 1 base at V and 3 bases at J, with 7 bases between the two ends. The DNA for the CDR3 is TGTGCCAGCAGCTTAGGGTTGCTCTACGAGCAGTACTTC. Translation: CASSLGLLYEQYF.

The V and J genes are TRBV19 and TRBJ1-1; D is possibly TRBD1 (6 bases). Germline assignment: CDR1 LNHDA and CDR2 SQIVND (reference sequence). Between the trimmed V and J ends, which lost 9 bases and 5 bases, there was a span of 22 bases. The CDR3 contains 15 residues. Here the CDR3 DNA reads TGTGCCAGCAGTGAAGTCCCGGGGGCGCGGACTGAAGCTTTCTTT. Its protein product is CASSEVPGARTEAFF.

The J gene is TRBJ2-7, the V gene TRBV20-1, with unresolved D. CDR1 is DFQATT and CDR2 is SNEGSKA in the germline V gene (reference sequence). This CDR3 comprises 15 residues. V lost 3 bases and J 5 bases, leaving 20 bases between the germline ends. For the CDR3, the DNA is TGCAGTGCTAGGGACGTTATCACTGTCGTCCACGAGCAGTACTTC. It translates to CSARDVITVVHEQYF.

This clonotype was counted ten times or more. In nucleotides, the CDR3 is TGTGCCATCAGTGAGTCGGGAGGGAACGAGCAGTACTTC. This sequence encodes CAISESGGNEQYF. This sequence joins TRBV10-3 and TRBJ2-7; 7 bases line up with TRBD2. This CDR3 is built from 13 residues. Germline trimming cut 0 bases from V and 5 bases from J; bases unmatched to any gene: 1. Germline-derived CDR1 and CDR2 are ENHRY and SYGVKD.

This clonotype was recorded a few times. The rearrangement links TRBV10-3 to TRBJ2-5; 9 positions agree with TRBD2. The CDR3 length is 14 residues. After removal of 4 bases from V and 13 bases from J, the junction contained 13 bases not matched to a gene. Germline CDR1 and CDR2: ENHRY and SYGVKD. The CDR3 reads CAISVSGGAEGVYF. The CDR3 DNA reads as TGTGCCATCAGTGTTAGCGGGGGCGCAGAGGGTGTGTACTTC.

The CDR3 coding sequence is TGTGCCAGCAGCCCGGGACTAGCGGTGTTAGGGGGGAGCTACGAGCAGTACTTC. Translation: CASSPGLAVLGGSYEQYF. The chain links TRBV7-6 to TRBJ2-7; 11 bases fit TRBD2. The CDR3 contains 18 residues. The germline V gene encodes CDR1 SGHVS and CDR2 FNYEAQ. V shed 5 bases and J 3 bases; nucleotides not matched to a gene: 15.

Comment on this clonotype: This may arise from a read error, as a much more abundant clone is one base away. CDR3 region: CASSYSRKGPHEQSF. Here the CDR3 DNA reads TGTGCCAGCAGTTACTCAAGGAAAGGGCCCCATGAGCAGTCCTTC. The rearrangement links TRBV6-5 to TRBJ2-1; D is uncertain. The CDR3 spans 15 residues. Germline loops: CDR1 MNHEY, CDR2 SVGAGI.

This clonotype was counted at least ten times. The chain is built from TRBV7-6 and TRBJ2-2, with TRBD2 matching over 8 bases. The germline V gene encodes CDR1 SGHVS and CDR2 FNYEAQ. The ends lost 1 base at V and 5 bases at J; junction bases unmatched: 3. The CDR3 spans 15 residues. The CDR3 nucleotides read TGTGCCAGCAGCTTAGGAGTAGCGGGAACCGGGGAGCTGTTTTTT. It codes for CASSLGVAGTGELFF. The full variable domain, completed using reference TRBV7-6 and TRBJ2-2, is GAGVSQSPRYKVTKRGQDVALRCDPISGHVSLYWYRQALGQGPEFLTYFNYEAQQDKSGLPNDRFSAERPEGSISTLTIQRTEQRDSAMYRCASSLGVAGTGELFFGEGSRLTVL.

In this sample, this clonotype turned up many times. The chain employs TRBV19 and TRBJ2-3, with unresolved D. The CDR3 runs 15 residues. V lost 7 bases to trimming and J lost 0 bases, with 14 bases between them. In germline, CDR1 is LNHDA, CDR2 SQIVND (reference sequence). As DNA, the CDR3 is TGTGCCAGTACTTACCGCGCCTCTAGCACAGATACGCAGTATTTT. It is translated as CASTYRASSTDTQYF.